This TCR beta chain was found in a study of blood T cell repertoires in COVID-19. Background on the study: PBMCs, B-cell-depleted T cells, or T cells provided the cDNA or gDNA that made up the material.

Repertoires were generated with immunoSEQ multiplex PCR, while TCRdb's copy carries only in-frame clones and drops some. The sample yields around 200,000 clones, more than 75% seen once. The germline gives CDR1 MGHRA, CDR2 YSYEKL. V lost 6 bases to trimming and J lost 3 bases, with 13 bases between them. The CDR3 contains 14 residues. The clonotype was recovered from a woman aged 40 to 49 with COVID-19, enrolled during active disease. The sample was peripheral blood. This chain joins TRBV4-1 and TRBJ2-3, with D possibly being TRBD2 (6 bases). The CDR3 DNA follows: TGCGCCAGCAGAAGGGGAGGTAAAACAGATACGCAGTATTTT. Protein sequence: CASRRGGKTDTQYF.